These T cell receptor beta chains were read from a single sample in a study of shared clonotypes between healthy human individuals. Profiled with immunoSEQ multiplex PCR; TCRdb holds only in-frame clones, not every one. The top ten clones hold 0.1% to 0.15% of a sample with roughly 2 million clones, roughly 94% of them seen once. The sequencing sample was made of naive CD4+ T cells sorted from blood. The receptors here all came from a man aged 18-30 years in good health. The CDR3 runs from the conserved cysteine through the conserved F or W. A D gene is named only where the DNA matches it firmly. Clone size is not always given. Where it is, it says once, few, many or a class for expanded clones.

D: .; V: TRBV5-4; J: TRBJ2-3; size: .; DNA: TGTGCCAGCAGCTTCTCGTTAGCTCTACGAGATACGCAGTATTTT; CDR3: CASSFSLALRDTQYF
D: TRBD1; V: TRBV18; J: TRBJ1-2; size: .; DNA: TGTGCCAGCTCACCACCGGGACAGGGAATTCGTGACTATGGCTACACCTTC; CDR3: CASSPPGQGIRDYGYTF
D: .; V: TRBV28; J: TRBJ1-5; size: .; DNA: TGTGCCAGCACGCCGAAGACCTGGTATAGTCAGCCCCAGCATTTT; CDR3: CASTPKTWYSQPQHF
D: .; V: TRBV10-2; J: TRBJ1-3; size: .; DNA: TGCGCCAGCAGTGGAAAAAGTTCGGACTCTGGAAACACCATATATTTT; CDR3: CASSGKSSDSGNTIYF
D: .; V: TRBV15; J: TRBJ1-5; size: .; DNA: TGTGCCACCAGCAGCGCAGGGAATAGCAATCAGCCCCAGCATTTT; CDR3: CATSSAGNSNQPQHF
D: .; V: TRBV27; J: TRBJ1-5; size: .; DNA: TGTGCCAGCAGTTTATCCTCGTCGTGGGGTCAGCCCCAGCATTTT; CDR3: CASSLSSSWGQPQHF
D: TRBD2; V: TRBV10-2; J: TRBJ2-1; size: .; DNA: TGCGCCAGCAGTGTTAGCCTAGCGGCATACAATGAGCAGTTCTTC; CDR3: CASSVSLAAYNEQFF
D: TRBD1; V: TRBV29-1; J: TRBJ1-2; size: .; DNA: TGCAGCTCTACTCCCTGGACAGGGGGGCCCTCTTATGGCTACACCTTC; CDR3: CSSTPWTGGPSYGYTF
D: .; V: TRBV25-1; J: TRBJ2-3; size: once; DNA: TGTGCCAGCAGTGAATACCCTGACAGCACAGATACGCAGTATTTT; CDR3: CASSEYPDSTDTQYF
D: TRBD1; V: TRBV30; J: TRBJ2-1; size: .; DNA: TGTGCCTGGAGTGTACTAACAGGGGGTAAGAGGAATGAGCAGTTCTTC; CDR3: CAWSVLTGGKRNEQFF
D: TRBD1; V: TRBV5-1; J: TRBJ1-5; size: few; DNA: TGCGCCAGCAGCAAGGACAGGGGGCCAGGTCAGCCCCAGCATTTT; CDR3: CASSKDRGPGQPQHF
D: .; V: TRBV29-1; J: TRBJ2-3; size: .; DNA: TGCAGCGTTGAAGTGGGGGCAATTGATGAGTATTTT; CDR3: CSVEVGAIDEYF
D: .; V: TRBV7-3; J: TRBJ2-3; size: .; DNA: TGTGCCACGCTAGGACAGACCCCTAGCACAGATACGCAGTATTTT; CDR3: CATLGQTPSTDTQYF
D: .; V: TRBV7-8; J: TRBJ2-7; size: once; DNA: TGTGCCAGCAGTCAGGGGGGGTTCAAGCAGTACTTC; CDR3: CASSQGGFKQYF
D: .; V: TRBV11-3; J: TRBJ2-7; size: .; DNA: TGTGCCAGCAGCTTAGACAGGGGCGAGCAGTACTTC; CDR3: CASSLDRGEQYF
D: .; V: TRBV27; J: TRBJ2-7; size: .; DNA: TGTGCCAGCTCGTCCAGGGGCTACGAGCAGTACTTC; CDR3: CASSSRGYEQYF
D: .; V: TRBV7-9; J: TRBJ1-2; size: few; DNA: TGTGCCAGCAGCTTAGAGTATGGCTACACCTTC; CDR3: CASSLEYGYTF